The next 29 T cell receptor beta chains were all read from a single sample in a study of neoadjuvant anti-PD-1 for oral cavity cancer. Here immunoSEQ multiplex PCR was the method, and the copy in TCRdb shows in-frame clones only, minus some. The data hold roughly 36,000 clones, with 35% to 45% observed a single time. Time point: after neoadjuvant nivolumab, at surgical resection. Sequenced material: tumor tissue, taken after nivolumab (anti-PD-1) treatment. Every receptor here comes from a person between 40 and 85 years old with oral cavity squamous cell carcinoma.

The chain recombines TRBV6-5 with TRBJ2-7; unclear D gene. The CDR3 totals 13 residues. Germline V gives CDR1 MNHEY, CDR2 SVGAGI. V dropped 5 bases and J dropped 3 bases, with 11 bases sitting between them. The DNA of the CDR3 is TGTGCCAGCAGTCCGGCGGCATTCTACGAGCAGTACTTC. Translating gives CASSPAAFYEQYF.

The chain has TRBV5-1 and TRBJ1-1; D is unresolved. V lost 6 bases and J lost 7, with 16 bases in between. The CDR3 is 13 amino acids. In germline, CDR1 is SGHRS, CDR2 YFSETQ. The CDR3 DNA is TGCGCCAGCACCGAGGGCCGGAACCTTGAAGCTTTCTTT. This codes for CASTEGRNLEAFF.

This clone occurred a few times. This chain links TRBV5-1 with TRBJ2-2; D is unclear. The CDR3 is 15 residues long. The V gene's germline CDR1 is SGHRS and CDR2 YFSETQ. Trimming removed 8 bases from V and 6 bases from J, with 20 bases in between. The CDR3 sequence: CASQPGSTVSGELFF. DNA of the CDR3: TGCGCCAGTCAGCCAGGTTCCACAGTCTCCGGGGAGCTGTTTTTT.

This clone came up a few times. V gene TRBV7-2 combines with J gene TRBJ2-7, with 13 bases that match TRBD2. The germline V gene encodes CDR1 SGHTA and CDR2 FQGNSA. The CDR3 runs 15 residues. The DNA for the CDR3 is TGTGCAGAAGGGGGACTAGCGGGGATAACGAATGAGCAGTACTTC. Amino acid sequence: CAEGGLAGITNEQYF.

On this clone: It is unclear where the CDR3 begins or ends on the DNA, so no DNA is shown, and the CDR3 is as TCRdb lists it. This rearrangement joins TRBV28 to TRBJ2-2; the D call TRBD2 from the table was never checked on the DNA. The CDR3 adds up to 16 amino acids, both ends counted. Germline V gives CDR1 MDHEN, CDR2 SYDVKM. CDR3 residues: CASSSSASGNLGELFF.

The CDR3 nucleotides are TGCGCCAGCAGCTGGCAGGGGGCAACTAATGAAAAACTGTTTTTT. This codes for CASSWQGATNEKLFF. V and J are TRBV5-1 and TRBJ1-4, with 7 bases aligning to TRBD1. The trim removed 3 bases at V and 0 bases at J, leaving 2 bases unmatched. CDR1 is SGHRS and CDR2 is YFSETQ in the germline V gene. CDR3 length: 15 residues.

The chain joins TRBV15 to TRBJ2-7, with D possibly matching TRBD2 (5 bases). CDR1 is LNHNV and CDR2 is YYDKDF in the germline V gene (reference sequence). The germline V and J ends were trimmed by 4 bases and 0 bases, with 13 bases remaining between them. The CDR3 covers 15 residues. The CDR3: CATSKPGLSSYEQYF. Written as DNA, the CDR3 is TGTGCCACCAGCAAACCCGGACTTAGCTCCTACGAGCAGTACTTC.

The V call is TRBV30, the J call TRBJ1-3; possible D gene TRBD1, 5 bases. V was shortened by 5 bases and J by 4 bases, with 12 bases between the two germline ends. Germline lookup yields CDR1 GTSNPN and CDR2 SVGIG (reference sequence). This CDR3 comprises 13 residues. Written as DNA, the CDR3 is TGTGCCTGGCTGACCGGGGGAGGAAACACCATATATTTT. Translated, it gives CAWLTGGGNTIYF.

The chain has TRBV10-2 and TRBJ2-7, with a tentative D call TRBD1 (5 bases). The CDR3 loop spans 15 amino acids. Trimming stripped 3 bases from V and 2 bases from J, with 14 bases between. Germline CDR1 WSHSY, CDR2 SAAADI. The CDR3 loop reads CASSEIGVPTYEQYF. Here the CDR3 DNA reads TGCGCCAGCAGTGAAATAGGGGTACCCACCTACGAGCAGTACTTC.

In DNA, the CDR3 is TGTGCCAGCAGCTCCGAAACAGGGTTTGTATCCTACAATGAGCAGTTCTTC. It specifies CASSSETGFVSYNEQFF. The rearrangement joins TRBV7-2 to TRBJ2-1; D perhaps matches TRBD1 (6 bases). V lost 4 bases to trimming and J lost 1 base, with 17 bases between them. Per the germline V gene, CDR1 is SGHTA and CDR2 is FQGNSA. The CDR3 totals 17 residues.

Points on this clone: Other DNA sequences in the same sample also yield this CDR3. The gene calls are TRBV30 and TRBJ1-1; tentative D call: TRBD1 (5 bases). The V gene's germline CDR1 is GTSNPN and CDR2 SVGIG (reference sequence). With 0 bases removed from V and 1 base from J, the gap between germline ends came to 6 bases. The CDR3 extends over 13 amino acids. The CDR3 protein is CAWSVQGNTEAFF. CDR3 DNA: TGTGCCTGGAGTGTCCAGGGGAACACTGAAGCTTTCTTT.

The genes are TRBV9 and TRBJ2-3; the D gene is possibly TRBD2 (5 bases). The V and J ends lost 3 bases and 2 bases respectively, with 13 bases between them. CDR1 SGDLS and CDR2 YYNGEE come from the germline V gene. This CDR3 has 15 amino acids. The chain's CDR3 is CASSAGVLITDTQYF. The DNA of the CDR3 is TGTGCCAGCAGCGCCGGGGTTCTAATCACAGATACGCAGTATTTT. Looking up the rest from reference TRBV9 and TRBJ2-3 gives the full variable domain: DSGVTQTPKHLITATGQRVTLRCSPRSGDLSVYWYQQSLDQGLQFLIQYYNGEERAKGNILERFSAQQFPDLHSELNLSSLELGDSALYFCASSAGVLITDTQYFGPGTRLTVL.

The V call is TRBV16, the J call TRBJ1-4; D is undetermined. With 0 bases removed from V and 5 bases from J, the gap between germline ends came to 7 bases. Germline V gene lookup returns CDR1 KGHSY and CDR2 FQNENV. The length of the CDR3 is 14 residues. In DNA form, the CDR3 reads TGTGCCAGCAGCCAATCCGTCACCAATGAAAAACTGTTTTTT. Translated: CASSQSVTNEKLFF.

This clone was picked up many times. The chain uses TRBV5-1 and TRBJ2-7, with 10 bases fitting TRBD2. V was pared by 2 bases and J by 4 bases, with 15 bases of the junction left unmatched. Germline values: CDR1 SGHRS, CDR2 YFSETQ. CDR3 length: 18 residues. CDR3 DNA sequence: TGCGCCAGCAGCTTCCCAGAGCGGGAGGGCTCTTCCCAATACGAGCAGTACTTC. Translating it yields CASSFPEREGSSQYEQYF.

In its sample, this clone was seen a few times. This chain uses TRBV7-3 with TRBJ2-2, with D perhaps TRBD1 (6 bases). The germline V gene has CDR1 SGHTA and CDR2 FQGTGA. The CDR3 loop spans 14 amino acids. Trimming took 4 bases from V and 3 from J, leaving 9 bases between them. The CDR3 DNA reads as TGTGCCAGCAGCTCCCAGGGGCACACCGGGGAGCTGTTTTTT. Translation: CASSSQGHTGELFF. Full variable domain (outside the CDR3, taken from reference TRBV7-3 and TRBJ2-2): GAGVSQTPSNKVTEKGKYVELRCDPISGHTALYWYRQSLGQGPEFLIYFQGTGAADDSGLPNDRFFAVRPEGSVSTLKIQRTERGDSAVYLCASSSQGHTGELFFGEGSRLTVL.

V and J are TRBV30 and TRBJ1-2, with D uncertain. The CDR3 spans 12 residues. V lost 0 bases, J lost 5 bases, and 7 bases lay in between. Germline CDR1 GTSNPN, CDR2 SVGIG (reference sequence). CDR3 DNA sequence: TGTGCCTGGAGTGTACGGGGATATGGCTACACCTTC. Its translation: CAWSVRGYGYTF.

The V gene is TRBV5-1, the J gene TRBJ2-7; TRBD2 agrees at 9 bases. With V trimmed by 4 bases and J by 5 bases, 7 bases remained unmatched. Per the germline V gene, CDR1 is SGHRS and CDR2 is YFSETQ. This CDR3 comprises 14 residues. The DNA for the CDR3 is TGCGCCAGCAGCAATAGCGGGAGCGTCCACGAGCAGTACTTC. This codes for CASSNSGSVHEQYF. Filled out from reference TRBV5-1 and TRBJ2-7, the complete variable domain reads KAGVTQTPRYLIKTRGQQVTLSCSPISGHRSVSWYQQTPGQGLQFLFEYFSETQRNKGNFPGRFSGRQFSNSRSEMNVSTLELGDSALYLCASSNSGSVHEQYFGPGTRLTVT.

J is TRBJ2-3 and V is TRBV6-5, with TRBD1 identical over 7 bases. From germline, CDR1 is MNHEY and CDR2 SVGAGI. Unmatched junction bases numbered 4, after V lost 0 bases and J lost 1 base. The CDR3 spans 16 residues. The CDR3 DNA is TGTGCCAGCAGTTACTCACAGGGGATGGGCACAGATACGCAGTATTTT. This encodes CASSYSQGMGTDTQYF.

J is TRBJ1-1 and V is TRBV11-2; maybe TRBD1 (6 bases). V dropped 5 bases and J dropped 1 base, with 8 bases sitting between them. Germline values: CDR1 SGHAT, CDR2 FQNNGV. The CDR3 loop spans 13 amino acids. DNA of the CDR3: TGTGCCAGCAGCCAGACAGGGAACACTGAAGCTTTCTTT. It translates to CASSQTGNTEAFF.

The chain uses TRBV7-9 and TRBJ1-1; 8 bases match TRBD1. From germline, CDR1 is SEHNR and CDR2 FQNEAQ (reference sequence). The V gene end was trimmed by 4 bases and the J gene end by 2 bases; junction bases not matched to a gene: 6. CDR3 size: 15 residues. CDR3 nucleotides: TGTGCCAGCAGCTGGAGGACAGGGAGAAACACTGAAGCTTTCTTT. It encodes CASSWRTGRNTEAFF.

The V gene is TRBV11-2, the J gene TRBJ1-1, with a tentative D call TRBD1 (6 bases). Germline V gene sequence: CDR1 SGHAT, CDR2 FQNNGV. The CDR3 covers 13 residues. Trimming cost V 5 bases and J 6 bases, with 13 bases left between them. The CDR3 coding sequence is TGTGCCAGCAGCCCTGGGACAACCTCTGAAGCTTTCTTT. Its protein product is CASSPGTTSEAFF.

V gene TRBV29-1 combines with J gene TRBJ1-1, with TRBD1 matching over 9 bases. The junction had 19 bases not matched to a gene; V was cut back by 0 bases and J by 8 bases. Germline values: CDR1 SQVTM, CDR2 ANQGSEA. The length of the CDR3 is 18 residues. This CDR3 is CSVEESILLGTGPREAFF. CDR3 bases: TGCAGCGTTGAAGAATCTATTCTTTTAGGGACAGGGCCTCGAGAAGCTTTCTTT. The full variable domain, with the rest looked up from reference TRBV29-1 and TRBJ1-1, is SAVISQKPSRDICQRGTSLTIQCQVDSQVTMMFWYRQQPGQSLTLIATANQGSEATYESGFVIDKFPISRPNLTFSTLTVSNMSPEDSSIYLCSVEESILLGTGPREAFFGQGTRLTVV.

This rearrangement joins TRBV10-3 to TRBJ1-1; D not certain. The CDR3 is 13 residues long. The germline V and J ends were trimmed by 4 bases and 7 bases, with 13 bases remaining between them. Germline loops: CDR1 ENHRY, CDR2 SYGVKD. The CDR3 region is CAISVNRGIEAFF. DNA of the CDR3: TGTGCCATCAGTGTGAACAGAGGAATTGAAGCTTTCTTT.

In its sample, this clone was seen a few times. V and J are TRBV6-1 and TRBJ2-7; possibly TRBD2 for D (7 bases). Trimming took off 3 bases at V and 6 bases at J, with 15 bases between the two ends. The germline CDR1 and CDR2 sequences are MNHNS and SASEGT. CDR3 length: 14 residues. The CDR3 protein is CASSDVGGPSEQYF. The CDR3 DNA follows: TGTGCCAGCAGTGACGTGGGGGGGCCCTCCGAGCAGTACTTC.

This clone was counted ten times or more. The chain joins TRBV7-6 to TRBJ1-2; D is perhaps TRBD1 (5 bases). The V gene lost 4 bases and the J gene lost 8 bases, with 20 bases spanning the gap. This CDR3 has 15 residues. From germline, CDR1 is SGHVS and CDR2 FNYEAQ. CDR3 bases: TGTGCCAGCAGCTCAGGCGACAGTCCCCCGGGAGGCTACACCTTC. It is translated as CASSSGDSPPGGYTF.

The rearrangement links TRBV2 to TRBJ2-1; possibly TRBD2 for D (6 bases). Germline V CDR1 and CDR2: SNHLY, FYNNEI. CDR3 length equals 14 residues. The V end was cut by 6 bases, the J end by 6 bases, with 15 bases between. The CDR3 sequence: CASRPTVTSNEQFF. For the CDR3, the DNA is TGTGCCAGCAGGCCCACTGTGACTAGCAATGAGCAGTTCTTC. The full variable domain, with the rest looked up from reference TRBV2 and TRBJ2-1, is EPEVTQTPSHQVTQMGQEVILRCVPISNHLYFYWYRQILGQKVEFLVSFYNNEISEKSEIFDDQFSVERPDGSNFTLKIRSTKLEDSAMYFCASRPTVTSNEQFFGPGTRLTVL.

The CDR3 coding sequence is TGCGCCAGCAGCTTGGTTCCAGGGGGGGATCAGCCCCAGCATTTT. Translated: CASSLVPGGDQPQHF. The chain employs TRBV5-1 and TRBJ1-5, with TRBD1 identical over 7 bases. This CDR3 has 15 amino acids. Germline CDR1 reads SGHRS; CDR2 reads YFSETQ. The junction had 5 bases not matched to a gene; V was cut back by 0 bases and J by 5 bases.

This clone occurred a few times. The chain has TRBV18 and TRBJ2-7; no clear D. Per germline, CDR1 KGHSH and CDR2 LQKENI. CDR3 length: 13 amino acids. The ends were cut back, 3 bases at V and 4 bases at J, with 10 bases in the middle. As DNA, the CDR3 is TGTGCCAGCTCACCGGGGTTAGGTTACGAGCAGTACTTC. Translation: CASSPGLGYEQYF.

This clone came up a few times. V gene TRBV28 combines with J gene TRBJ2-7; no definite D call. The CDR3 is 12 residues long. The V and J ends lost 6 bases and 7 bases respectively, with 13 bases between them. Germline loops: CDR1 MDHEN, CDR2 SYDVKM. CDR3 amino acids: CASSPVVMEQYF. DNA for the CDR3: TGTGCCAGCAGCCCAGTCGTGATGGAGCAGTACTTC.